The text below deals with one T cell receptor (beta chain). The target antigen is unknown. Trimming stripped 7 bases from V and 7 bases from J, with 20 bases between. Per germline, CDR1 SGHRS and CDR2 YFSETQ. CDR3 length equals 14 residues. This record belongs to a study of cytomegalovirus exposure and HLA in healthy donors. Sequencing used immunoSEQ multiplex PCR; TCRdb keeps in-frame clones, though not all of them. This table holds 190,000 or so clones, about 86% found once. Whole-study findings and limits: The authors listed 150 or so TCR beta chains as cytomegalovirus-associated. Most TCR sequences were seen very rarely across donors, but some public TCRs occurred in many. With high specificity and sensitivity, the classifier reportedly diagnosed cytomegalovirus status. Under in vitro conditions, three CMV-associated chains were confirmed as specific for CMV antigens.

Source material: PBMCs. The V call is TRBV5-1, the J call TRBJ2-5, with TRBD2 as a possible D gene (5 bases). The clonotype was recovered from a woman aged 18-30 years in good health and CMV-seropositive. The DNA for the CDR3 is TGCGCCAGCGGGGAAACGGGGTTGTATGGGACCCAGTACTTC. This translates into CASGETGLYGTQYF.